Listed below are T cell receptor beta chains from one sample, sequenced in a study of human T cells and chemical hapten exposure. TCRdb redid the calling of the RACE reads with MiXCR, one entry per CDR3 protein. The table shows some 93,000 distinct CDR3 sequences, with approximately 8.2% occurring only once. What was sequenced was whole blood. These receptors originate from a female donor in good health. Some clones in this sample may be carry-over from other donors' samples. Both conserved end residues are trimmed from each CDR3. Fields, in order: V gene, clone size, J gene, CDR3 protein. Only some rows state a clone size, as once, few, many or a class for expanded clones.

TRBV15	NA	TRBJ2-3	ATSRERADTQY
TRBV12-3/TRBV12-4	NA	TRBJ2-7	ASSYCLPGQSYEQY
TRBV29-1	many	TRBJ1-1	SVGGQGEAF
TRBV29-1	many	TRBJ2-3	STRDFLTDTQY
TRBV29-1	many	TRBJ2-3	SVVRPLTDTQY
TRBV5-1	NA	TRBJ2-7	ASSFDGLAVSYEQY
TRBV20-1	many	TRBJ2-3	SARVASGRAGRTDTQY
TRBV29-1	many	TRBJ2-3	SVRASLSDTQY
TRBV2	NA	TRBJ2-1	ASILDTPRNEQF
TRBV7-9	NA	TRBJ1-1	ASSLVIPDEAF
TRBV20-1	NA	TRBJ2-3	SAFRLDNSDTQY
TRBV19	NA	TRBJ2-4	ASSEGQADIQY
TRBV7-2	NA	TRBJ1-5	ASSSEGWSNQPQH
TRBV27	NA	TRBJ1-6	ASSLSRGTGSPLH
TRBV11-1	NA	TRBJ2-1	ASSPLAGIVYNEQF
TRBV12-3/TRBV12-4	NA	TRBJ1-5	ASSPDWGNQPQH
TRBV7-3	many	TRBJ2-7	ASSPSSGGGFYEQY
TRBV9	NA	TRBJ2-1	ASSPTSLGSNEQF
TRBV28	many	TRBJ2-7	ASRLAGGNEQY
TRBV30	many	TRBJ1-6	AWTLRGGWTLH
TRBV12-3/TRBV12-4	few	TRBJ2-1	ASSLPLYNEQF
TRBV29-1	few	TRBJ1-2	SVEDFRDAYGYT
TRBV5-1	NA	TRBJ2-6	ASSSSTGQPGANVLT
TRBV11-1	NA	TRBJ1-2	ASSSGGNYGYT
TRBV6-6	many	TRBJ1-2	ASSYLGQNYGYT
TRBV29-1	NA	TRBJ2-6	SVGHFNSGANVLT
TRBV14	few	TRBJ1-1	ASSQHLNTEAF
TRBV28	NA	TRBJ2-5	ASSRGQLETQY
TRBV11-2	NA	TRBJ2-3	ASSLGATSGIGTDTQY
TRBV5-1	many	TRBJ2-6	ASSPEGGANVLT
TRBV2	NA	TRBJ2-3	ASGNPLAGSTDTQY
TRBV20-1	NA	TRBJ2-7	SALDSDGTYEQY
TRBV7-9	NA	TRBJ2-5	ASSLGSSQETQY
TRBV28	NA	TRBJ2-5	ASSLPSGRETQY
TRBV6-5	many	TRBJ2-7	ASSYREGYEQY
TRBV12-3/TRBV12-4	many	TRBJ2-1	ASTLREGTYNEQF
TRBV7-2	NA	TRBJ2-4	ASSPSTSGSAKNIQY
TRBV9	NA	TRBJ2-1	ASSVGQGSYNEQF
TRBV7-9	few	TRBJ2-2	ASSPLSQNTGELF
TRBV14	few	TRBJ1-3	ASSPIQGNTIY
TRBV28	few	TRBJ2-1	ASSFGGTGNEQF
TRBV5-1	few	TRBJ2-5	ASKPTGTRQETQY
TRBV28	NA	TRBJ1-2	ASSSTSTGMGGYT
TRBV5-4	NA	TRBJ1-1	ASSSYRESGEAF
TRBV5-4	many	TRBJ2-2	ASRWQGRVDGELF
TRBV28	few	TRBJ2-2	ASSLAPSFDPNTGGLF
TRBV19	few	TRBJ2-7	ASFDTGSYEQY
TRBV12-3/TRBV12-4	many	TRBJ2-1	ASSFSGNEQF
TRBV4-2	NA	TRBJ2-2	ASSQDSMGGELF
TRBV29-1	many	TRBJ2-1	SVEGPREGYNEQF
TRBV11-2	many	TRBJ1-6	ASSLTGSPLH
TRBV3-1	NA	TRBJ2-1	ASSQDVSSYNEQF
TRBV19	NA	TRBJ1-5	ASNFGQAGQPQH
TRBV24-1	few	TRBJ2-2	ATSDGTGATTTGELF